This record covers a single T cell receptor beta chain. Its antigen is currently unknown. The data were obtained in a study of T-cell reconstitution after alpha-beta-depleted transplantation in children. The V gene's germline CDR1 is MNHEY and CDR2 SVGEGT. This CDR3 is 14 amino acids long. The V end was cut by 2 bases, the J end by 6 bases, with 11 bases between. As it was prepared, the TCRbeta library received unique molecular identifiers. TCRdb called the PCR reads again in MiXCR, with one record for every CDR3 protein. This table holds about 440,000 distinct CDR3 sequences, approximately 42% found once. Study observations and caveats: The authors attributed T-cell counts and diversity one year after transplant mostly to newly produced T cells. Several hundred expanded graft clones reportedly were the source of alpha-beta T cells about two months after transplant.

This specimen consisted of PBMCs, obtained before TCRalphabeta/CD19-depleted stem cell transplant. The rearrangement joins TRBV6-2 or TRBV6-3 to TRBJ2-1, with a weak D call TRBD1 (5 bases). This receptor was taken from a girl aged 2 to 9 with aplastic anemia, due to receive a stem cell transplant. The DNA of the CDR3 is TGTGCCAGCAGTTACAATAGGGGCCCCAATGAGCAGTTCTTC. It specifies CASSYNRGPNEQFF.